This paragraph reports one TCR beta chain. Its antigen target is currently unknown. No much larger clone is present one base from it, and per-base qualities are unavailable. TCRbeta CDR3 regions were amplified from genomic DNA using the immunoSEQ Assay, a bias-controlled multiplex PCR. The authors' analysis ran thus. Within the assay, amplification of reference gene primers was used to estimate how many nucleated cells each sample contained. To quantify the absolute abundance of each unique TCRbeta CDR3 rearrangement, sequence reads were collapsed and filtered. Productive Simpson clonality was computed per sample as the square root of Simpson's diversity index over productive rearrangements. The immuneACCESS repertoire file appears here via TCRdb, limited to in-frame rearrangements. These files lack a portion of the clones; in checked studies, under half of the deficit traces to unresolved V genes, and the cause of the others is not known. The D gene and trimming were derived from the DNA, and the V and J assignments and clone size from that table. For this sample the table gives 380,000 or so clones, of which 87% were detected only once. The top ten hold 1.3% of the sample.

Trimmed from V: 3 bases; trimmed from J: 1 base; junction bases lacking a gene match: 4. From the germline V gene, CDR1 is SGHTA and CDR2 is FQGNSA. The CDR3 goes from the cysteine to the phenylalanine over 15 residues. Of all the DNA, just the CDR3 is kept, 45 bases in frame from base 1. Participants in the prospective study were enrolled through a virtual design, were aged about 18 to 90 years, and lived in roughly 24 United States geographic areas. In the prospective study, participants were assigned to cohorts based on the clinical history participants reported in a screening survey and a study questionnaire. ImmuneRACE Cohort 3 recovered participants were defined by two consecutive negative NP/OP PCR tests, healthcare professional clearance, or symptom resolution. Each participant in the prospective study had whole blood, serum and a nasopharyngeal or oropharyngeal swab collected by mobile phlebotomists. Participants in the prospective study had the option to provide additional blood draws and questionnaires over a 2-month period. Blood samples from the prospective study were shipped frozen or at room temperature prior to DNA extraction.

The record originates from a study of blood T cell repertoires in COVID-19 (dated by TCRdb to 2020 to 2022). Notes on the research overall: Samples from collaborators originated in the United States, Italy and Spain and spanned both the acute and convalescent phases of COVID-19. The material from the prospective study consisted of cDNA or gDNA derived from T cells, B-cell-depleted T cells, or PBMCs. Subjects who had been exposed to COVID-19, were actively infected with it, or had recovered from it provided the deeply sampled blood TCRbeta repertoires that made up the dataset. The repertoires were made available in a free public database intended to serve as a resource for research on the immune response to SARS-CoV-2. Samples were obtained from the ongoing ImmuneRACE study (first 160 participants) and from 1,254 subjects provided by 6 global collaborators. The sample metadata nearly always contained a de-identified subject ID, COVID-19 status, age in years and sex. Where available, HLA class I and class II types were obtained from metadata supplied by the sample provider rather than from assay-based typing. Broad study findings and their caveats: Clinical and demographic metadata were provided uncurated, with the amount varying by source and participant.

The specimen sequenced was PBMCs or T cells enriched from blood (not recorded which). The TCR sequence derives from a young man who had recovered from COVID-19. The rearrangement combines TRBV7-2 with TRBJ2-5; 8 nucleotides in the junction match TRBD2. Read as DNA, the sequence is TGTGCCAGCAGCTTCGTCGGGGGGGCCCAAGAGACCCAGTACTTC. Its protein reads: CASSFVGGAQETQYF.